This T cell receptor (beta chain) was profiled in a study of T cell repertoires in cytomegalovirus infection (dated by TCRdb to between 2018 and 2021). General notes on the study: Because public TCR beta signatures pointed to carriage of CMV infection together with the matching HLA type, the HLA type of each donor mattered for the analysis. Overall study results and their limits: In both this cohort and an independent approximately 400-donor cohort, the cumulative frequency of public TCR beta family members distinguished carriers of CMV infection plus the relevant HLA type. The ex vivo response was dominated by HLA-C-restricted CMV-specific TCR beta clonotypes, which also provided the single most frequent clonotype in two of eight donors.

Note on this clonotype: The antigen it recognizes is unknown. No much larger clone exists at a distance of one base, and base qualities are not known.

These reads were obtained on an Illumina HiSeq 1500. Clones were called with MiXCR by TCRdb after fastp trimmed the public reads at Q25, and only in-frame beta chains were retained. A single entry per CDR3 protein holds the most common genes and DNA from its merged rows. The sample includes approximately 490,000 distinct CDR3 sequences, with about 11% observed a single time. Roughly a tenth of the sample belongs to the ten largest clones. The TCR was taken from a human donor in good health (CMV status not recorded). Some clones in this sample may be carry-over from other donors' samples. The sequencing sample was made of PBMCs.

CDR3 region: CASTRANSNQPQHF. The sequence in DNA is TGTGCCAGCACTAGGGCTAATAGCAATCAGCCCCAGCATTTT. Rearrangement joined TRBV2 to TRBJ1-5; the D gene cannot be named for sure. The CDR3 measures 14 amino acids from cysteine to phenylalanine. Only the CDR3 portion is preserved as DNA: 42 bases, with reading frame beginning at the first base. Looking up the germline V gene yields CDR1 SNHLY and CDR2 FYNNEI. The junction shows trimming of 7 bases on V and 0 bases on J, plus 10 bases between the germline ends.